Shown below are 11 T cell receptor beta chains from a single sample sequenced in a study of control samples from healthy donors and cancer patients. Sequencing used immunoSEQ multiplex PCR; TCRdb keeps in-frame clones, though not all of them. The top ten hold around 21% of the sample, which has some 89,000 clones, around nine tenths seen once. Sequencing was done on a sample of blood. The receptors stem from a man aged 25-40 years in good health.

This clone was recorded once. This chain uses TRBV5-1 with TRBJ1-1; unclear D gene. Germline assignment: CDR1 SGHRS and CDR2 YFSETQ. This CDR3 region has 14 residues. Trimming removed 0 bases from V and 1 base from J, with 7 bases in between. The CDR3 sequence: CASSLVAGNTEAFF. Written as DNA, the CDR3 is TGCGCCAGCAGCTTGGTGGCAGGGAACACTGAAGCTTTCTTT.

J is TRBJ2-6 and V is TRBV28; no definite D call. V lost 8 bases and J lost 4, with 9 bases in between. The CDR3 has 13 residues. CDR1 is MDHEN, CDR2 SYDVKM, per germline. CDR3 DNA sequence: TGTGCCAGCCTAACCGCGGGGGCCAACGTCCTGACTTTC. Protein product: CASLTAGANVLTF.

V gene TRBV9 combines with J gene TRBJ1-3; the D is unclear. The germline V and J ends were trimmed by 4 bases and 0 bases, with 8 bases remaining between them. Germline loops: CDR1 SGDLS, CDR2 YYNGEE. The CDR3 runs to 14 residues. The DNA for the CDR3 is TGTGCCAGCAGCCCTCGCCCCTCTGGAAACACCATATATTTT. Encoded protein: CASSPRPSGNTIYF.

V gene TRBV23-1 combines with J gene TRBJ1-2, with D possibly being TRBD1 (6 bases). TRBV23-1 is assigned to the ORF class and has an uncertain function. Trimming pared 4 bases from V and 4 bases from J, leaving 16 bases between. This CDR3 comprises 15 residues. DNA of the CDR3: TGCGCCAGCAGTCCCGGTAGGATGGGGGCCTATGGCTACACCTTC. Its protein is CASSPGRMGAYGYTF.

This clone was counted between two and nine times. V and J are TRBV6-1 and TRBJ2-6; D unresolved. With 2 bases removed from V and 1 base from J, the gap between germline ends came to 3 bases. Germline values: CDR1 MNHNS, CDR2 SASEGT. CDR3 size: 14 residues. CDR3 coding DNA: TGTGCCAGCAGTGAACAATCTGGGGCCAACGTCCTGACTTTC. Protein: CASSEQSGANVLTF.

The chain has TRBV11-3 and TRBJ2-4, with a possible D match to TRBD2 (5 bases). Trimming cost V 4 bases and J 5 bases, with 12 bases left between them. Germline CDR1 reads SGHNT; CDR2 reads YENEEA. CDR3 length equals 14 residues. CDR3 sequence reads: CASSSHRGENIQYF. The CDR3, as DNA: TGTGCCAGCAGCTCTCACCGGGGAGAAAACATTCAGTACTTC.

The chain combines TRBV7-9 with TRBJ1-2; no reliable D call. The CDR3 is made up of 14 amino acids. Germline CDR1 SEHNR, CDR2 FQNEAQ (reference sequence). Trimming shortened V by 4 bases and J by 7 bases, and 16 bases separated the two germline ends. Here the CDR3 reads CASSWTSLMAGYTF. The CDR3 nucleotides read TGTGCCAGCAGCTGGACGTCCCTCATGGCTGGCTACACCTTC.

This CDR3 is CASSRGSSGGHTDTQYF. DNA of the CDR3: TGCGCCAGCAGCCGGGGGTCTAGCGGGGGGCACACAGATACGCAGTATTTT. This rearrangement joins TRBV4-1 to TRBJ2-3; 11 bases match TRBD2. CDR1 and CDR2 from the germline V gene are MGHRA and YSYEKL. Losses at the gene ends were 4 bases for V and 2 bases for J; bases not matched to a gene: 8. This CDR3 has 17 amino acids.

This clone has ten or more counts. As DNA, the CDR3 is TGTGCCAGCAGTTACGTGACCCAGCAAGGTGGCTACACCTTC. Translation: CASSYVTQQGGYTF. The rearrangement uses TRBV6-2 or TRBV6-3 and TRBJ1-2; D not certain. The CDR3 runs 14 residues. Deletions cut 2 bases from V and 7 bases from J, with 14 bases between. Germline CDR1 and CDR2: MNHEY and SVGEGT.

The chain joins TRBV27 to TRBJ2-7; TRBD1 agrees at 7 bases. This CDR3 is built from 14 residues. The germline V gene has CDR1 MNHEY and CDR2 SMNVEV (reference sequence). Trimming took 6 bases from V and 3 from J; bases not matched to a gene: 8. CDR3 amino acids: CASRDREGIYEQYF. The CDR3 DNA reads TGTGCCAGCAGAGACAGGGAAGGGATCTACGAGCAGTACTTC.

The genes are TRBV5-1 and TRBJ2-2, with 9 nucleotides matching TRBD1. V shed 4 bases, J shed 6 bases, and the junction held 7 bases outside the gene matches. This CDR3 contains 15 residues. In germline, CDR1 is SGHRS, CDR2 YFSETQ. Here the CDR3 DNA reads TGCGCCAGCAGCGGCGGACAGGGGTCCGCCGGGGAGCTGTTTTTT. It yields the protein CASSGGQGSAGELFF.